This paragraph covers one TCR beta chain sequence. The source of the sample is a study of control samples from healthy donors and cancer patients. Generated by immunoSEQ multiplex PCR, the TCRdb table keeps only in-frame clones and is missing some. The sample shows roughly 120,000 clones, roughly 88% of them seen only once. CDR3 length: 16 amino acids. V was cut by 0 bases and J by 5 bases, with 14 bases left in between. Germline V CDR1 and CDR2: SGHRS, YFSETQ. The chain employs TRBV5-1 and TRBJ2-2, with D perhaps matching TRBD1 (6 bases). The sequence was collected from a man aged 50-60 years in good health. The source material was blood. CDR3 coding DNA: TGCGCCAGCAGCTTGGGGTTTACAGGGTGGACCGGGGAGCTGTTTTTT. Residues: CASSLGFTGWTGELFF.